One sample yielded the 12 T cell receptor beta chains listed below, sequenced in a study of blood T cell repertoires in COVID-19. Data came from immunoSEQ multiplex PCR; TCRdb stores just in-frame clones and leaves some out. The table includes fewer than 400,000 clones, more than 85% detected once. Sequenced input: peripheral blood. Every receptor here comes from a human donor in a cohort sampled during active COVID-19.

The rearrangement uses TRBV21-1 and TRBJ1-1. TRBV21-1 is tagged as a pseudogene. The CDR3 is 17 residues long. The CDR3 nucleotides are TGTGCCAGCAGCAAAAAAAGGGGCCGGAGGGGTCGGACTGAAGCTTTCTTT. Translated: CASSKKRGRRGRTEAFF.

This chain links TRBV7-2 with TRBJ2-7, with no clear D. This CDR3 has 16 amino acids. V lost 3 bases and J lost 6, with 21 bases in between. Germline V CDR1 and CDR2: SGHTA, FQGNSA. The CDR3: CASSFRVGTEPVEQYF. CDR3 sequence (DNA): TGTGCCAGCAGCTTCCGGGTAGGCACCGAACCGGTCGAGCAGTACTTC. The complete variable domain, with remaining parts taken from reference TRBV7-2 and TRBJ2-7, reads GAGVSQSPSNKVTEKGKDVELRCDPISGHTALYWYRQSLGQGLEFLIYFQGNSAPDKSGLPSDRFSAERTGGSVSTLTIQRTQQEDSAVYLCASSFRVGTEPVEQYFGPGTRLTVT.

The gene calls are TRBV7-3 and TRBJ2-3, with 8 nucleotides matching TRBD2. Germline V CDR1 and CDR2: SGHTA, FQGTGA. The V segment lost 5 bases and the J segment 5 bases; nucleotides outside the gene matches: 9. The CDR3 loop spans 15 amino acids. CDR3 loop: CASSPRRGEGDTQYF. As DNA, the CDR3 is TGTGCCAGCAGCCCAAGGCGGGGGGAGGGAGATACGCAGTATTTT.

This clone has a single count. The chain combines TRBV30 with TRBJ1-1; TRBD1 is a possible D gene (5 bases). This CDR3 is 14 amino acids long. Trimming cost V 2 bases and J 6 bases, with 16 bases left between them. Germline CDR1 GTSNPN, CDR2 SVGIG (reference sequence). The DNA of the CDR3 is TGTGCCTGGAGTATAGGTAGGGGCTCCTCTGAAGCTTTCTTT. This sequence encodes CAWSIGRGSSEAFF.

This chain links TRBV10-3 with TRBJ2-7, with 9 bases aligning to TRBD1. From germline, CDR1 is ENHRY and CDR2 SYGVKD. The CDR3 contains 15 residues. After removal of 4 bases from V and 2 bases from J, the junction contained 6 bases not matched to a gene. In DNA form, the CDR3 reads TGTGCCATCAGTGGGAGCCGGGACAGGGCCTACGAGCAGTACTTC. Translating gives CAISGSRDRAYEQYF.

This clone was counted a few times. The chain is built from TRBV7-8 and TRBJ2-7; perhaps TRBD2 as D (6 bases). This CDR3 has 16 amino acids. Trimming took off 2 bases at V and 0 bases at J, with 14 bases between the two ends. The germline V gene has CDR1 SGHVS and CDR2 FQNEAQ. CDR3 region: CASSLWAGRDSYEQYF. In DNA, the CDR3 is TGTGCCAGCAGCTTATGGGCGGGACGAGACTCCTACGAGCAGTACTTC.

V is TRBV7-2 and J is TRBJ2-2; 10 positions match TRBD2. The J segment lost 4 bases and the V segment lost 1 base, leaving 9 bases of the junction unmatched. The germline V gene has CDR1 SGHTA and CDR2 FQGNSA. The CDR3 loop spans 18 amino acids. CDR3 protein: CASSLVVLAGVGTGELFF. The CDR3 DNA is TGTGCCAGCAGCTTAGTTGTCCTAGCGGGAGTTGGCACCGGGGAGCTGTTTTTT.

This chain connects TRBV7-2 to TRBJ2-1; 8 bases are a match to TRBD2. Looked up from germline, CDR1 is SGHTA and CDR2 is FQGNSA. The CDR3 totals 16 residues. Trimming cost V 4 bases and J 9 bases; bases outside gene matches: 14. The CDR3 is CASSSLAGWPPSEQFF. CDR3 nucleotides: TGTGCCAGCAGCTCCTTAGCGGGATGGCCGCCAAGTGAGCAGTTCTTC.

The J gene is TRBJ1-5, the V gene TRBV29-1, with 8 bases fitting TRBD1. Germline trimming cut 7 bases from V and 4 bases from J; bases unmatched to any gene: 12. Germline V CDR1 and CDR2: SQVTM, ANQGSEA. The CDR3 runs to 15 residues. Here the CDR3 DNA reads TGCAGCGCCATATCCACAGGGGGTAGTAATCAGCCCCAGCATTTT. Protein sequence: CSAISTGGSNQPQHF.

The chain couples TRBV5-1 to TRBJ1-2; D is possibly TRBD1 (5 bases). The CDR3 length is 13 residues. Trimming stripped 5 bases from V and 8 bases from J, with 16 bases between. Per the germline V gene, CDR1 is SGHRS and CDR2 is YFSETQ. The CDR3 DNA sequence: TGCGCCAGCAGACAGACTAGGGGTAACGGCTACACCTTC. Its translation: CASRQTRGNGYTF.

V is TRBV19 and J is TRBJ1-5; no clear D. This CDR3 region has 11 residues. Per the germline V gene, CDR1 is LNHDA and CDR2 is SQIVND (reference sequence). V was pared by 11 bases and J by 4 bases, with 9 bases between. For the CDR3, the DNA is TGTGCCTGCCCACGGAATCAGCCCCAGCATTTT. Amino acids: CACPRNQPQHF. Full variable domain (outside the CDR3, taken from reference TRBV19 and TRBJ1-5): DGGITQSPKYLFRKEGQNVTLSCEQNLNHDAMYWYRQDPGQGLRLIYYSQIVNDFQKGDIAEGYSVSREKKESFPLTVTSAQKNPTAFYLCACPRNQPQHFGDGTRLSIL.

The chain has TRBV6-2 or TRBV6-3 and TRBJ1-3; the match to TRBD1 covers 7 bases. This CDR3 contains 15 residues. Per germline, CDR1 MNHEY and CDR2 SVGEGT. The ends lost 6 bases at V and 8 bases at J; junction bases unmatched: 13. The CDR3 sequence: CASSRQGQPGDTIYF. The CDR3 nucleotides read TGTGCCAGCAGCCGCCAGGGACAGCCCGGAGACACCATATATTTT.